This record looks at one T cell receptor beta chain sequence and its context. This sample stems from a study of T cell responses to AZD1222 COVID-19 vaccine. Unmatched junction bases numbered 8, after V lost 6 bases and J lost 8 bases. Germline CDR1 and CDR2: KGHSH and LQKENI. The CDR3 is made up of 14 amino acids. Some clones are missing from TCRdb's copy, which holds only in-frame ones; the method was immunoSEQ multiplex PCR. This table holds 120,000 or so clones, roughly 90% found once. The receptor was isolated from an adult who received the AZD1222 COVID-19 vaccine. This sequence joins TRBV18 and TRBJ2-1; 9 nucleotides match TRBD1. The source was peripheral blood, collected 28 days after the second AZD1222 dose. The CDR3 bases are TGTGCCAGCTCGGGACAGGGATTAGCCCATGAGCAGTTCTTC. Protein product: CASSGQGLAHEQFF.